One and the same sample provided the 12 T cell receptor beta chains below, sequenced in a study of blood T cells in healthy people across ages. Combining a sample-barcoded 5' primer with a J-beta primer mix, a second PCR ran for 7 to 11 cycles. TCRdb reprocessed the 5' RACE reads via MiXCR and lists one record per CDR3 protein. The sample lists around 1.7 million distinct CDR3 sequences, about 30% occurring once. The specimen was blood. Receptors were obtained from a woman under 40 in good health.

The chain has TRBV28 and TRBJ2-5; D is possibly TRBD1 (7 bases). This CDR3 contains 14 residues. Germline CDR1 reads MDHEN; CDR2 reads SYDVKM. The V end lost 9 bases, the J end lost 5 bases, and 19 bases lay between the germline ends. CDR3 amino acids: CASSYQGGDETQYF. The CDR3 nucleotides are TGTGCCAGTTCCTACCAGGGGGGTGATGAGACCCAGTACTTC. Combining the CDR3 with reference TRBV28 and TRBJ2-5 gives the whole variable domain DVKVTQSSRYLVKRTGEKVFLECVQDMDHENMFWYRQDPGLGLRLIYFSYDVKMKEKGDIPEGYSVSREKKERFSLILESASTNQTSMYLCASSYQGGDETQYFGPGTRLLVL.

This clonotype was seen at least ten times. The CDR3, as DNA: TGCAGTGCTAGAGATCCCGGACAGGTTCTCACAGATACGCAGTATTTT. This encodes CSARDPGQVLTDTQYF. V and J are TRBV20-1 and TRBJ2-3, with 7 bases fitting TRBD1. This CDR3 is built from 16 residues. CDR1 is DFQATT, CDR2 SNEGSKA, per germline (reference sequence). The trim removed 0 bases at V and 2 bases at J, leaving 8 bases unmatched.

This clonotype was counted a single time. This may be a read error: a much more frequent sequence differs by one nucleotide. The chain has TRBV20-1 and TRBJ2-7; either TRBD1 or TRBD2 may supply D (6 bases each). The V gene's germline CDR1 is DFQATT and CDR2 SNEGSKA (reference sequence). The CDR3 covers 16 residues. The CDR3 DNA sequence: TGCAGTACTAGAGAGGGGGGTAGCGGAGATTACTACGAGCAGTACTTC. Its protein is CSTREGGSGDYYEQYF.

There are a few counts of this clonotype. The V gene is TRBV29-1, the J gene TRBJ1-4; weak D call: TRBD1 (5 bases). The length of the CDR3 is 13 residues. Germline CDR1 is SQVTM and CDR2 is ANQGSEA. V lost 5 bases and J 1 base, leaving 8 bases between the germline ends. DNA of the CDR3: TGCAGCGTTACAGGAAAAACTAATGAAAAACTGTTTTTT. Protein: CSVTGKTNEKLFF.

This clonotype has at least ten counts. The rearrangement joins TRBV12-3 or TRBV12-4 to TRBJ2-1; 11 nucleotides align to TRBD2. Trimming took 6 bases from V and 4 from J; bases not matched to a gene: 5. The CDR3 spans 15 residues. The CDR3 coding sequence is TGTGCCAGCAGCCCGATAGCGGGGGGGTACAATGAGCAGTTCTTC. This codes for CASSPIAGGYNEQFF.

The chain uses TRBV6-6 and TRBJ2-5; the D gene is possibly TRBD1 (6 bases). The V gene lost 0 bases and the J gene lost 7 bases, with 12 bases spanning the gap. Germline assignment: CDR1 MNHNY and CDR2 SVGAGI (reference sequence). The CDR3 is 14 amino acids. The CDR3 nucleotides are TGTGCCAGCAGTTACTCGGGACCAGGGGCGACCCAGTACTTC. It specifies CASSYSGPGATQYF.

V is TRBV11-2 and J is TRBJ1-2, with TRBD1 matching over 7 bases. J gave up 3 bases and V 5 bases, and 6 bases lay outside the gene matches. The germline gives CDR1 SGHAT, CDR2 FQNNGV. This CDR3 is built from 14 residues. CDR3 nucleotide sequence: TGTGCCAGCAGCCCCCAGGACAGGTACTATGGCTACACCTTC. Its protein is CASSPQDRYYGYTF. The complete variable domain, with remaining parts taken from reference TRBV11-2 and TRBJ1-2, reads EAGVAQSPRYKIIEKRQSVAFWCNPISGHATLYWYQQILGQGPKLLIQFQNNGVVDDSQLPKDRFSAERLKGVDSTLKIQPAKLEDSAVYLCASSPQDRYYGYTFGSGTRLTVV.

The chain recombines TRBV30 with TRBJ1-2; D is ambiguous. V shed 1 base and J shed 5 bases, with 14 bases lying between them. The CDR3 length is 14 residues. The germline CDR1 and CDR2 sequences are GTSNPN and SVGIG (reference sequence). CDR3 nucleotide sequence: TGTGCCTGGAGTGAAATGGGTCGCGGATATGGCTACACCTTC. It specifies CAWSEMGRGYGYTF.

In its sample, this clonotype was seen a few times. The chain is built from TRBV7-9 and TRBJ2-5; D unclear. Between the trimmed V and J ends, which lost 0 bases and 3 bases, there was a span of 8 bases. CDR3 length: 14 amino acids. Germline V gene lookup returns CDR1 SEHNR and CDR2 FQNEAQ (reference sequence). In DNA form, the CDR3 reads TGTGCCAGCAGCTTAGCTCTGGGAAAAGAGACCCAGTACTTC. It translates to CASSLALGKETQYF.

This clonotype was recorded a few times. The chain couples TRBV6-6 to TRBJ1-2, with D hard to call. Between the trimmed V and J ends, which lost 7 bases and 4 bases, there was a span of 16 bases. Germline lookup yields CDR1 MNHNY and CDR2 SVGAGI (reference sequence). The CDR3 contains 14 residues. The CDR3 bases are TGTGCCAGCAACAAACCGGGTAACATCTATGGCTACACCTTC. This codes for CASNKPGNIYGYTF.

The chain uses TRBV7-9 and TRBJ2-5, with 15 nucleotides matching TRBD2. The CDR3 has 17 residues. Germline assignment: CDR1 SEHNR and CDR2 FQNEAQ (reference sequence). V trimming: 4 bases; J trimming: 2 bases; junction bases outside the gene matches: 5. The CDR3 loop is CASSYPGLAGGQETQYF. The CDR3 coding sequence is TGTGCCAGCAGCTACCCGGGACTAGCGGGGGGACAAGAGACCCAGTACTTC.

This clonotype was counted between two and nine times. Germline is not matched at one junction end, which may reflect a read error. The CDR3 spells CATIDLGAGSNEQFF. The CDR3 DNA reads as TGTGCCACCATTGATCTGGGGGCTGGTAGTAATGAGCAGTTCTTC. The chain couples TRBV24-1 to TRBJ2-1; TRBD1 might be the D (6 bases). CDR1 is KGHDR and CDR2 is SFDVKD in the germline V gene. CDR3 length: 15 residues.